This TCR beta chain was profiled in a study of T cell responses to AZD1222 COVID-19 vaccine. Generated by immunoSEQ multiplex PCR, the TCRdb table keeps only in-frame clones and is missing some. The sample shows more than 100,000 clones, around 87% of them seen only once. Comments on this clone: Its antigen is unidentified.

V lost 6 bases and J lost 0, with 15 bases in between. CDR3 length: 15 residues. General study results and limits: The breadth and depth of Spike-specific TCRs increased once two AZD1222 doses had been given.

The sequence was collected from an adult in good health. Specimen: peripheral blood, collected on day 0 of AZD1222 vaccination. This chain joins TRBV23-1 and TRBJ2-7, with D perhaps given as TRBD1 or TRBD2 (5 bases each). TRBV23-1 is an ORF, with its function uncertain. CDR3 sequence (DNA): TGCGCCAGCAGCCCCGACCGGGACGGCTCCTACGAGCAGTACTTC. Translation: CASSPDRDGSYEQYF.